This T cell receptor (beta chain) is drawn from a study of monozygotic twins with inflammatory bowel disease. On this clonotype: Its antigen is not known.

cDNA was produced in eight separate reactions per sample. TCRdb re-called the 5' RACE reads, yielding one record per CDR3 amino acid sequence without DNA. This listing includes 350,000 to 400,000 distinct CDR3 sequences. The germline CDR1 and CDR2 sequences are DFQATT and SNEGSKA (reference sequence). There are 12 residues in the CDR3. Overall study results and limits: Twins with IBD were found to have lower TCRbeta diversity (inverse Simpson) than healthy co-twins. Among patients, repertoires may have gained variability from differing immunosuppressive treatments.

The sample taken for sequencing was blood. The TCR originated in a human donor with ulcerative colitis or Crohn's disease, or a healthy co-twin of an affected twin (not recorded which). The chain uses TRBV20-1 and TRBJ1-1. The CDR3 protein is CSASRVNTEAFF.